Listed here are 30 T cell receptor beta chains from one sample, sequenced in a study of multiple sclerosis patients with progressive multifocal leukoencephalopathy. Described time point: time of PML onset. The protocol was immunoSEQ multiplex PCR, while the TCRdb copy is restricted to in-frame clones and leaves out a portion. The sample shows tens of thousands of clones, around 83% of them seen only once. Source: PBMCs, taken from a patient treated with natalizumab. Source of these receptors: a woman aged 25 to 39 with progressive multifocal leukoencephalopathy.

This clone occurred a few times. The chain is built from TRBV18 and TRBJ1-4, with TRBD1 matching 12 bases. Trimming removed 3 bases from V and 7 bases from J; junction bases left unmatched: 9. CDR3 length: 17 residues. CDR1 and CDR2 from the germline V gene are KGHSH and LQKENI. The DNA for the CDR3 is TGTGCCAGCTCACCCCCCGGGACAGGGGGCTCGATTGAAAAACTGTTTTTT. Amino acid sequence: CASSPPGTGGSIEKLFF.

The chain combines TRBV30 with TRBJ1-4; D call uncertain. This CDR3 is 13 amino acids long. The germline V gene encodes CDR1 GTSNPN and CDR2 SVGIG (reference sequence). Trimming took 1 base from V and 5 from J, leaving 8 bases between them. Here the CDR3 DNA reads TGTGCCTGGAGTGCCGGGAAGAATGAAAAACTGTTTTTT. It translates to CAWSAGKNEKLFF.

The chain employs TRBV30 and TRBJ2-3; D is unresolved. There are 12 residues in the CDR3. The V end lost 3 bases, the J end lost 5 bases, and 9 bases lay between the germline ends. Germline CDR1 GTSNPN, CDR2 SVGIG (reference sequence). CDR3 loop: CAWRETRDTQYF. CDR3 DNA: TGTGCCTGGAGGGAGACCAGAGATACGCAGTATTTT.

This clone has just a few counts. Other nucleotide sequences in the sample specify the same CDR3. The gene calls are TRBV7-9 and TRBJ2-7; weak D call: TRBD1 (6 bases). CDR1 is SEHNR, CDR2 FQNEAQ, per germline (reference sequence). V dropped 5 bases and J dropped 1 base, with 12 bases sitting between them. The CDR3 is 14 residues long. DNA for the CDR3: TGTGCCAGCAGCGGTCAGGGGACGTCCTACGAGCAGTACTTC. Protein sequence: CASSGQGTSYEQYF. The variable domain in full, with the rest retrieved from reference TRBV7-9 and TRBJ2-7, is DTGVSQNPRHKITKRGQNVTFRCDPISEHNRLYWYRQTLGQGPEFLTYFQNEAQLEKSRLLSDRFSAERPKGSFSTLEIQRTEQGDSAMYLCASSGQGTSYEQYFGPGTRLTVT.

The V call is TRBV7-2, the J call TRBJ1-5; D gene ambiguous. The germline V gene has CDR1 SGHTA and CDR2 FQGNSA. V shed 5 bases and J shed 3 bases, with 14 bases lying between them. This CDR3 region has 15 residues. The CDR3 reads CASSAGIGLNQPQHF. The CDR3 DNA sequence: TGTGCCAGCAGCGCAGGCATTGGGCTCAATCAGCCCCAGCATTTT.

The chain's CDR3 is CASSLALPDSYEQYF. Written as DNA, the CDR3 is TGTGCCAGCAGCTTAGCCCTCCCAGACTCCTACGAGCAGTACTTC. The V call is TRBV7-9, the J call TRBJ2-7; no firm D call. V lost 0 bases and J 0 bases, leaving 9 bases between the germline ends. The CDR3 runs to 15 residues. CDR1 and CDR2 (germline): SEHNR, FQNEAQ (reference sequence).

This clone appeared a single time. The chain combines TRBV7-2 with TRBJ1-4; D unresolved. Trimming pared 6 bases from V and 6 bases from J, leaving 17 bases between. Per the germline V gene, CDR1 is SGHTA and CDR2 is FQGNSA. This CDR3 contains 15 residues. The CDR3 bases are TGTGCCAGCAGACCCCTCGGTGGGAGGGATGAAAAACTGTTTTTT. This codes for CASRPLGGRDEKLFF. Complete variable domain (other parts from reference TRBV7-2 and TRBJ1-4): GAGVSQSPSNKVTEKGKDVELRCDPISGHTALYWYRQSLGQGLEFLIYFQGNSAPDKSGLPSDRFSAERTGGSVSTLTIQRTQQEDSAVYLCASRPLGGRDEKLFFGSGTQLSVL.

This sequence joins TRBV7-6 and TRBJ2-1; possible D gene TRBD2, 6 bases. CDR1 SGHVS and CDR2 FNYEAQ come from the germline V gene. Trimming stripped 3 bases from V and 5 bases from J, with 17 bases between. This CDR3 has 16 residues. The CDR3 protein is CASSLVQGPGDNEQFF. The CDR3 DNA follows: TGTGCCAGCAGCTTGGTGCAGGGTCCGGGAGACAATGAGCAGTTCTTC.

The chain joins TRBV5-8 to TRBJ1-4; the match to TRBD1 covers 9 bases. V was clipped by 2 bases and J by 8 bases; unmatched bases: 7. The length of the CDR3 is 15 residues. The germline gives CDR1 SGHTS, CDR2 YDEGEE. In DNA, the CDR3 is TGTGCCAGCAGCTTTTACAGGGGGCTGAGAGAAAAACTGTTTTTT. This gives the protein CASSFYRGLREKLFF.

The chain uses TRBV7-9 and TRBJ1-1, with 9 bases identical to TRBD1. After removal of 4 bases from V and 5 bases from J, the junction contained 2 bases not matched to a gene. The germline V gene has CDR1 SEHNR and CDR2 FQNEAQ (reference sequence). The CDR3 is 13 residues long. The CDR3 protein is CASSSDRGTEAFF. For the CDR3, the DNA is TGTGCCAGCAGCTCGGACAGGGGAACTGAAGCTTTCTTT.

This clone appeared once. The chain carries TRBV7-9 and TRBJ1-1; D ambiguous. The germline V gene has CDR1 SEHNR and CDR2 FQNEAQ (reference sequence). The CDR3 runs to 15 residues. V lost 0 bases to trimming and J lost 4 bases, with 12 bases between them. CDR3 coding DNA: TGTGCCAGCAGCTTAGCGCTTTTCGAAGGCACTGAAGCTTTCTTT. The encoded protein is CASSLALFEGTEAFF.

The V call is TRBV7-6, the J call TRBJ2-5; either TRBD1 or TRBD2 may supply D (5 bases each). CDR3 length: 12 residues. The germline V gene has CDR1 SGHVS and CDR2 FNYEAQ. Trimming removed 3 bases at V and 6 bases at J, with 8 bases between. CDR3 sequence (DNA): TGTGCCAGCAGCTTGAGGGGACAGACCCAGTACTTC. It specifies CASSLRGQTQYF. Supplemented by reference TRBV7-6 and TRBJ2-5, the full variable domain reads GAGVSQSPRYKVTKRGQDVALRCDPISGHVSLYWYRQALGQGPEFLTYFNYEAQQDKSGLPNDRFSAERPEGSISTLTIQRTEQRDSAMYRCASSLRGQTQYFGPGTRLLVL.

The chain combines TRBV28 with TRBJ1-2; 7 bases fit TRBD1. CDR1 and CDR2 (germline): MDHEN, SYDVKM. V lost 2 bases and J lost 8; bases outside the gene matches: 5. CDR3 length equals 13 residues. CDR3 DNA sequence: TGTGCCAGCAGTTTACAGGGGGAGGAGGGCTACACCTTC. The encoded protein is CASSLQGEEGYTF.

The chain employs TRBV7-9 and TRBJ2-7, with D tentatively TRBD2 (6 bases). In germline, CDR1 is SEHNR, CDR2 FQNEAQ (reference sequence). CDR3 length: 15 residues. With 5 bases removed from V and 0 bases from J, the gap between germline ends came to 14 bases. CDR3 in amino acids: CASSSRRASSYEQYF. The CDR3 nucleotides are TGTGCCAGCAGCAGCAGGAGGGCGAGCTCCTACGAGCAGTACTTC.

This chain uses TRBV4-1 with TRBJ2-2; no reliable D call. The CDR3 spans 14 residues. With 1 base removed from V and 1 base from J, the gap between germline ends came to 4 bases. CDR1 MGHRA and CDR2 YSYEKL come from the germline V gene. The CDR3 coding sequence is TGCGCCAGCAGCCAAGCCCTGAACACCGGGGAGCTGTTTTTT. It yields the protein CASSQALNTGELFF.

This clone was seen a few times. V gene TRBV7-9 combines with J gene TRBJ2-3; perhaps TRBD2 as D (5 bases). The V end lost 5 bases, the J end lost 0 bases, and 9 bases lay between the germline ends. CDR1 and CDR2 (germline): SEHNR, FQNEAQ (reference sequence). This CDR3 spans 14 amino acids. The CDR3 sequence is CASSEWTSTDTQYF. The CDR3 bases are TGTGCCAGCAGCGAATGGACTAGCACAGATACGCAGTATTTT. Full variable domain (rest looked up from reference TRBV7-9 and TRBJ2-3): DTGVSQNPRHKITKRGQNVTFRCDPISEHNRLYWYRQTLGQGPEFLTYFQNEAQLEKSRLLSDRFSAERPKGSFSTLEIQRTEQGDSAMYLCASSEWTSTDTQYFGPGTRLTVL.

The genes are TRBV7-9 and TRBJ1-1, with a weak D call TRBD1 (6 bases). Germline loops: CDR1 SEHNR, CDR2 FQNEAQ (reference sequence). The ends were cut back, 4 bases at V and 9 bases at J, with 18 bases in the middle. This CDR3 has 14 residues. CDR3 loop: CASSSLKGHHKAFF. CDR3 nucleotides: TGTGCCAGCAGCTCCTTGAAGGGACACCACAAAGCTTTCTTT.

V is TRBV19 and J is TRBJ2-7; D unresolved. The CDR3 runs to 12 residues. The V gene lost 6 bases and the J gene lost 5 bases, with 11 bases spanning the gap. Germline assignment: CDR1 LNHDA and CDR2 SQIVND (reference sequence). The CDR3 loop is CASSPTGDEQYF. The CDR3 DNA reads TGTGCCAGTAGCCCCACCGGAGACGAGCAGTACTTC.

Regarding this clone: This could be a read error, since a much larger clone is one nucleotide away. Additional DNA sequences in this sample encode the identical CDR3. The V call is TRBV30, the J call TRBJ2-7; D call uncertain. Germline V CDR1 and CDR2: GTSNPN, SVGIG (reference sequence). The CDR3 is made up of 14 amino acids. The CDR3 region is CAWSVKLERGEQYF. DNA of the CDR3: TGCGCCTGGAGTGTAAAATTAGAGAGAGGCGAGCAGTACTTC.

The chain employs TRBV5-5 and TRBJ1-5, with 12 positions matching TRBD1. J lost 6 bases, V lost 4 bases, and 5 bases had no gene match. From germline, CDR1 is SGHKS and CDR2 YYEKEE (reference sequence). The CDR3 spans 15 residues. CDR3 loop: CASSQGQGARQPQHF. Written as DNA, the CDR3 is TGTGCCAGCAGCCAGGGACAGGGGGCGCGTCAGCCCCAGCATTTT. Full variable domain (rest looked up from reference TRBV5-5 and TRBJ1-5): DAGVTQSPTHLIKTRGQQVTLRCSPISGHKSVSWYQQVLGQGPQFIFQYYEKEERGRGNFPDRFSARQFPNYSSELNVNALLLGDSALYLCASSQGQGARQPQHFGDGTRLSIL.

The rearrangement links TRBV6-6 to TRBJ1-1, with 8 bases identical to TRBD1. CDR3 length equals 14 residues. V trimming: 7 bases; J trimming: 0 bases; junction bases outside the gene matches: 4. Germline V gene data show CDR1 as MNHNY and CDR2 as SVGAGI (reference sequence). The CDR3 is CASNDRGMNTEAFF. In nucleotides, the CDR3 is TGTGCCAGCAATGACAGGGGAATGAACACTGAAGCTTTCTTT.

V is TRBV5-1 and J is TRBJ1-2, with 8 bases aligning to TRBD1. The CDR3 spans 19 residues. CDR1 is SGHRS, CDR2 YFSETQ, per germline. Germline trimming cut 2 bases from V and 3 bases from J; bases unmatched to any gene: 18. In nucleotides, the CDR3 is TGCGCCAGCAGCTTCAACGCAGGGGGCGCCCACTCATACGACTATGGCTACACCTTC. It is translated as CASSFNAGGAHSYDYGYTF.

V and J are TRBV7-9 and TRBJ2-1; TRBD2 aligns across 9 bases. In germline, CDR1 is SEHNR, CDR2 FQNEAQ (reference sequence). This CDR3 is 17 amino acids long. The V and J ends lost 1 base and 1 base, in that order; junction bases with no gene match: 5. The CDR3 spells CASSLGGLAGSYNEQFF. CDR3 coding DNA: TGTGCCAGCAGCTTAGGTGGTCTAGCGGGATCCTACAATGAGCAGTTCTTC.

This clone was seen only a few times. The rearrangement links TRBV28 to TRBJ1-1; D gene ambiguous. The V and J ends lost 7 bases and 0 bases respectively, with 6 bases between them. Germline V gives CDR1 MDHEN, CDR2 SYDVKM. CDR3 length: 12 amino acids. The CDR3 nucleotides read TGTGCCAGCAACCCATTGAACACTGAAGCTTTCTTT. This sequence encodes CASNPLNTEAFF.

This clone showed up just a few times. The chain recombines TRBV2 with TRBJ1-2, with D uncertain. V was clipped by 6 bases and J by 4 bases, with 9 bases between them. Looked up from germline, CDR1 is SNHLY and CDR2 is FYNNEI. The CDR3 is 12 amino acids. The CDR3 is CASSAPTYGYTF. In DNA form, the CDR3 reads TGTGCCAGCAGCGCCCCAACCTATGGCTACACCTTC. Combining the CDR3 with reference TRBV2 and TRBJ1-2 gives the whole variable domain EPEVTQTPSHQVTQMGQEVILRCVPISNHLYFYWYRQILGQKVEFLVSFYNNEISEKSEIFDDQFSVERPDGSNFTLKIRSTKLEDSAMYFCASSAPTYGYTFGSGTRLTVV.

This clone was seen more than once but under ten times. The chain joins TRBV28 to TRBJ1-5; TRBD1 agrees at 8 bases. Germline trimming cut 8 bases from V and 6 bases from J; bases unmatched to any gene: 15. In germline, CDR1 is MDHEN, CDR2 SYDVKM. The CDR3 has 16 residues. In DNA form, the CDR3 reads TGTGCCAGCCTAGCAGGGGGCTCGTGGGGGGTTCAGCCCCAGCATTTT. This sequence encodes CASLAGGSWGVQPQHF.

A note on this clone: One junction end does not reproduce the germline sequence, and a read error may be involved. This chain links TRBV27 with TRBJ1-2; 10 bases agree with TRBD1. The CDR3 contains 17 residues. Germline CDR1 and CDR2: MNHEY and SMNVEV (reference sequence). CDR3 region: CASSFSGQGTIIYGHTF. Here the CDR3 DNA reads TGTGCCAGCAGTTTTTCGGGACAGGGGACTATTATCTATGGCCACACCTTC.

V is TRBV7-9 and J is TRBJ2-1; 8 nucleotides align to TRBD2. V lost 5 bases and J lost 4; bases outside the gene matches: 7. This CDR3 is built from 15 residues. Germline-derived CDR1 and CDR2 are SEHNR and FQNEAQ (reference sequence). CDR3 loop: CASSPRSGSYNEQFF. The CDR3 DNA sequence: TGTGCCAGCAGCCCCAGGAGCGGGAGTTACAATGAGCAGTTCTTC.

The chain employs TRBV18 and TRBJ2-4; maybe TRBD2 (5 bases). This CDR3 comprises 14 residues. V dropped 3 bases and J dropped 5 bases, with 11 bases sitting between them. The germline V gene encodes CDR1 KGHSH and CDR2 LQKENI. The CDR3 region is CASSPSGVENIQYF. The CDR3 DNA reads TGTGCCAGCTCACCGTCCGGGGTCGAAAACATTCAGTACTTC. The full variable domain, with the rest looked up from reference TRBV18 and TRBJ2-4, is NAGVMQNPRHLVRRRGQEARLRCSPMKGHSHVYWYRQLPEEGLKFMVYLQKENIIDESGMPKERFSAEFPKEGPSILRIQQVVRGDSAAYFCASSPSGVENIQYFGAGTRLSVL.

The chain recombines TRBV6-6 with TRBJ1-1; D remains ambiguous. This CDR3 is 15 amino acids long. V dropped 5 bases and J dropped 10 bases, with 23 bases sitting between them. In germline, CDR1 is MNHNY, CDR2 SVGAGI (reference sequence). The CDR3: CASSGDIVGRLVAFF. The CDR3, as DNA: TGTGCCAGCAGTGGGGATATTGTCGGACGGTTGGTAGCTTTCTTT.